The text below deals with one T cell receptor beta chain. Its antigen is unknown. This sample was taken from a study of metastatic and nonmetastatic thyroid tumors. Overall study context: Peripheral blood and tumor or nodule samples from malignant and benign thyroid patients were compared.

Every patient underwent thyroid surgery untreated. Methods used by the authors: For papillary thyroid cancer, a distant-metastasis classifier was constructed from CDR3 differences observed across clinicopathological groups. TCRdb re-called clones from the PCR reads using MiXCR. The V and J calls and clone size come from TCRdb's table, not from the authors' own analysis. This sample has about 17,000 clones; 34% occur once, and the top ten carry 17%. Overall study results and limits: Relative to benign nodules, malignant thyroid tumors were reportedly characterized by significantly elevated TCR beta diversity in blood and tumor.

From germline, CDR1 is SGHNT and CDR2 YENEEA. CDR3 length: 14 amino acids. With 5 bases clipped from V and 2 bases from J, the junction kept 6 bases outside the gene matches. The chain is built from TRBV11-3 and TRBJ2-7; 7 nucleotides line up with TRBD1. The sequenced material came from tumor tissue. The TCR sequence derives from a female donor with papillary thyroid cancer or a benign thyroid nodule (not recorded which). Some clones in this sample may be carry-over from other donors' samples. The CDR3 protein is CASSPRRGPYEQYF. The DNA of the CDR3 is TGTGCCAGCAGCCCCCGTAGGGGGCCCTACGAGCAGTACTTC.